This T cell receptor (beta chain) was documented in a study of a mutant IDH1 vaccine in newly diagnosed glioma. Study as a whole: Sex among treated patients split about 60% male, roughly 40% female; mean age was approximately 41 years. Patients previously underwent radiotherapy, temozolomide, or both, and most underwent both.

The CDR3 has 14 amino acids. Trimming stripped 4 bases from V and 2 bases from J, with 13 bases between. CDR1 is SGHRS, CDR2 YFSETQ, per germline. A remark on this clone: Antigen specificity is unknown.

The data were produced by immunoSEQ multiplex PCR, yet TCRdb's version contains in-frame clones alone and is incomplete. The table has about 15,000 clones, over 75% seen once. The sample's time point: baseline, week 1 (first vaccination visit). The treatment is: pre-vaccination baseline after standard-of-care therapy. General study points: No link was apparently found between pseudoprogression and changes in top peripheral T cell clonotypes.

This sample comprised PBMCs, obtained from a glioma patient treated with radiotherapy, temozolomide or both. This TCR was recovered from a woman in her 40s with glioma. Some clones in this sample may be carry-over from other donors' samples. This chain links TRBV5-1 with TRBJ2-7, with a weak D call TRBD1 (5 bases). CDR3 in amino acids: CASSTHTGPYEQYF. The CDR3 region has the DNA TGCGCCAGCAGCACGCACACAGGCCCCTACGAGCAGTACTTC. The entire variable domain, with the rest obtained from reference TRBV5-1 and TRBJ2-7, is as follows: KAGVTQTPRYLIKTRGQQVTLSCSPISGHRSVSWYQQTPGQGLQFLFEYFSETQRNKGNFPGRFSGRQFSNSRSEMNVSTLELGDSALYLCASSTHTGPYEQYFGPGTRLTVT.